This is a list of T cell receptor beta chains from one sample in a study of post-analysis software for immune sequencing data. TCRdb passed the PCR reads through MiXCR, listing each CDR3 protein once. The table includes 400,000 to 500,000 distinct CDR3 sequences, 39% detected once. The specimen sequenced was blood. These receptors all come from a girl aged 2-15 years with multiple sclerosis. The CDR3 runs from the conserved cysteine through the conserved F or W.

v_gene: TRBV27
j_gene: TRBJ2-7
CDR3aa: CASSLPGDEQYF

v_gene: TRBV5-1
j_gene: TRBJ2-7
CDR3aa: CASSLGWDRGSYEQYF

v_gene: TRBV6-2/TRBV6-3
j_gene: TRBJ1-2
CDR3aa: CASSYIGARGYYGYTF

v_gene: TRBV28
j_gene: TRBJ1-2
CDR3aa: CASSKDLFNGYTF

v_gene: TRBV6-2/TRBV6-3
j_gene: TRBJ2-1
CDR3aa: CASSHIYYREDEQFF

v_gene: TRBV7-9
j_gene: TRBJ1-5
CDR3aa: CASSSEYRPQHF

v_gene: TRBV6-6
j_gene: TRBJ1-2
CDR3aa: CASSPDTVYGYTF

v_gene: TRBV11-2
j_gene: TRBJ2-7
CDR3aa: CASSLIRDHEQYF

v_gene: TRBV5-1
j_gene: TRBJ1-1
CDR3aa: CANSKNPSVDTEAFF

v_gene: TRBV11-2
j_gene: TRBJ2-1
CDR3aa: CASSLGPEENNEQFF

v_gene: TRBV20-1
j_gene: TRBJ2-7
CDR3aa: CSARLQPGQGSYEQYF

v_gene: TRBV6-2/TRBV6-3
j_gene: TRBJ1-1
CDR3aa: CASTLTTTAEAFF

v_gene: TRBV11-1
j_gene: TRBJ1-1
CDR3aa: CASRKGGTAVPTEAFF

v_gene: TRBV5-1
j_gene: TRBJ2-7
CDR3aa: CASNPPNRDYEQYF

v_gene: TRBV7-2
j_gene: TRBJ2-7
CDR3aa: CASSHTGVYEQYF

v_gene: TRBV9
j_gene: .
CDR3aa: CASSVGGGTRETQYF

v_gene: TRBV10-1
j_gene: TRBJ2-7
CDR3aa: CASSELGVYEQYF

v_gene: TRBV12-3/TRBV12-4
j_gene: TRBJ1-2
CDR3aa: CASSLAGGIDYGYTF

v_gene: TRBV27
j_gene: TRBJ2-1
CDR3aa: CACSLSVGPTSTGQFF

v_gene: TRBV28
j_gene: TRBJ2-5
CDR3aa: CASSSRVGTQYF

v_gene: TRBV5-6
j_gene: TRBJ2-5
CDR3aa: CASSFGTDPYQETQYF

v_gene: TRBV7-9
j_gene: TRBJ2-5
CDR3aa: CASSVLQETQYF

v_gene: TRBV6-2/TRBV6-3
j_gene: TRBJ2-1
CDR3aa: CASNDYNEQFF

v_gene: TRBV28
j_gene: TRBJ1-2
CDR3aa: CASSSGGTGNYGYTF

v_gene: TRBV28
j_gene: TRBJ1-2
CDR3aa: CTSSLLDYRGVGGSYGYTF

v_gene: TRBV6-5
j_gene: TRBJ1-2
CDR3aa: CASSRDRPNYGYTF

v_gene: TRBV2
j_gene: TRBJ2-5
CDR3aa: CASSEMGRETQYF

v_gene: TRBV7-6
j_gene: TRBJ2-7
CDR3aa: CASSLGDRESSYEQYF

v_gene: TRBV29-1
j_gene: TRBJ1-1
CDR3aa: CSVEDRGNTEAFF

v_gene: TRBV5-1
j_gene: TRBJ2-1
CDR3aa: CASGAGKGIDQFF

v_gene: TRBV19
j_gene: .
CDR3aa: CASTLGQGEGEQYF

v_gene: TRBV10-2
j_gene: TRBJ2-4
CDR3aa: CASSVDFGLAGYIQYF

v_gene: TRBV5-1
j_gene: TRBJ1-1
CDR3aa: CASSQGTGSAFF

v_gene: TRBV10-3
j_gene: TRBJ2-7
CDR3aa: CAIRDTGSSSYEQYF

v_gene: TRBV20-1
j_gene: TRBJ1-5
CDR3aa: CSAMGTVGYNQPQHF

v_gene: TRBV12-3/TRBV12-4
j_gene: TRBJ2-1
CDR3aa: CASSSYRGRNEQFF

v_gene: TRBV10-3
j_gene: TRBJ1-4
CDR3aa: CAISEGREKLFF

v_gene: TRBV6-2/TRBV6-3
j_gene: TRBJ2-5
CDR3aa: CASSDTRTVEETQYF

v_gene: TRBV2
j_gene: TRBJ1-2
CDR3aa: CASSLEADGYTF

v_gene: TRBV5-1
j_gene: TRBJ2-7
CDR3aa: CASSPGTGAYEQYF

v_gene: TRBV11-2
j_gene: TRBJ2-2
CDR3aa: CASSLDGVASSGELFF

v_gene: TRBV15
j_gene: TRBJ1-6
CDR3aa: CATSRDPAGDSPLHF

v_gene: TRBV20-1
j_gene: TRBJ2-7
CDR3aa: CSARGYTLGSEQYF

v_gene: TRBV28
j_gene: TRBJ2-7
CDR3aa: CASSFLGRGYEQYF

v_gene: TRBV5-5
j_gene: TRBJ2-7
CDR3aa: CASSLRLAPSEQYF

v_gene: TRBV12-3/TRBV12-4
j_gene: TRBJ1-2
CDR3aa: CASSPTGAVGYTF

v_gene: TRBV29-1
j_gene: TRBJ2-3
CDR3aa: CSVKQVRETDTQYF

v_gene: TRBV4-1
j_gene: TRBJ1-5
CDR3aa: CASSQDGGGGQPQHF

v_gene: TRBV7-2
j_gene: TRBJ2-7
CDR3aa: CASSRLPPVLGAGRDYEQYF

v_gene: TRBV29-1
j_gene: TRBJ1-1
CDR3aa: CSVRDTGNTEAFF

v_gene: TRBV7-2
j_gene: TRBJ2-1
CDR3aa: CASSSGTSGRAWDEQFF

v_gene: TRBV4-1
j_gene: TRBJ2-3
CDR3aa: CASSLQRESDTQYF

v_gene: TRBV20-1
j_gene: .
CDR3aa: CSATPGPTQETQYF